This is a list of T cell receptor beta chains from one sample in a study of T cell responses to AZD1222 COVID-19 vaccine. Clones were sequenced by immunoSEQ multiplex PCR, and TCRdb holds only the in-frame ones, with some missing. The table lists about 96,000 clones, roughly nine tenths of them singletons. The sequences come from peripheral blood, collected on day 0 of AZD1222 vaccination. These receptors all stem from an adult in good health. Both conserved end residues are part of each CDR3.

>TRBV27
CASRIAFGSEAFF
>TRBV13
CASSWAYEQYF
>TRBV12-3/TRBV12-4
CASSSTRGGTQYF
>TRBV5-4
CASSPGGGAYNEQFF
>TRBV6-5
CASSYSVQIGNTIYF
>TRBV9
CASSARDNKQPQHF
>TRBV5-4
CASSLQGGSYEQYF
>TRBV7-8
CASSSSGPSGAFF
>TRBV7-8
CASSLSKRGSQETQYF
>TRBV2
CAIRRGSSGGSYNEQFF
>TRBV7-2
CASSLLAGGLGEQFF
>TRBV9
CASSVVAGGITEAFF
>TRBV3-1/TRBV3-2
CASSGDSLSGNTIYF
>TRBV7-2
CASSEGLAGGPGQYF
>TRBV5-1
CASSLQGVRYNEQFF
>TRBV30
CAGGIHGYGYTF
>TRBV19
CASSIGTENTEAFF
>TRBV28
CASSSLNYSDIDHQPQHF
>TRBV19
CASRVTGWLARDTEAFF
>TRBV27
CASSFRSGRQYEQYF
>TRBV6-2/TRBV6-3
CASSYSLGSGVNTGELFF
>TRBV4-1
CASSLTGEMNTEAFF
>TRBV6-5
CASSPSGVVYGYTF
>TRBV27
CASSFQGARTEAFF
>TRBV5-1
CASSDSGGQNYGYTF
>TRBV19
CASSSSYREQYF
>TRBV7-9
CASTFATGTYTGELFF
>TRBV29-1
CSVEPGGGGTEAFF
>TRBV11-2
CASSHRDSSYNEQFF
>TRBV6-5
CASRGQGPYEQYF
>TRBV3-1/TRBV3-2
CASSQVVGTEAFF
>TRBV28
CASSLQGYSNQPQHF
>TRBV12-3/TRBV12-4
CASRSAGETQYF
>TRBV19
CASSQQTNTGELFF
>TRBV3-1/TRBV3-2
CASSNGQGAQPQHF
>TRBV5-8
CASSLEPTDTQYF
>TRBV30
CAWRGRGLGNQPQHF
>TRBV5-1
CASSPTTGGADGYTF
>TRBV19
CASSMSIGTEAFF
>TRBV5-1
CASSLEAGVNTEAFF
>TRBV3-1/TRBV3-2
CASSPAWARYQTYEQYF
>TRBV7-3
CASSIFGAGANYGYTF
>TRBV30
CAWSPGTGYGYTF
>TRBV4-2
CASSQVAGGPGELFF
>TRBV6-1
CASSEDRAIQPQHF